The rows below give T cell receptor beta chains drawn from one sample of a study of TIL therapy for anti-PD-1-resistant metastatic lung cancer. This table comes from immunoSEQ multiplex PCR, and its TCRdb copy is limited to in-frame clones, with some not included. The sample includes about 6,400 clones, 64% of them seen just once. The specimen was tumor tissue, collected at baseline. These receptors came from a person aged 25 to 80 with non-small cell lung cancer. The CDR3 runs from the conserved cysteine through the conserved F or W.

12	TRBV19	CASSILGGEQYF
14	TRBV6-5	CASSYGTDTDTQYF
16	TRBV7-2	CASSPSRARALYEQYF
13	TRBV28	CASRAGGHDTQYF
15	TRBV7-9	CASSEGGLAGLEQFF
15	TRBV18	CASSPPSGNTGELFF
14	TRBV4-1	CASSQPSGQETQYF
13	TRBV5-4	CASSKDRVDEQYF
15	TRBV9	CASSKRDGDHYGYTF
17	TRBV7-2	CASSIWTGPSNTGELFF
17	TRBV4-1	CASSQAQGLAGLNEQFF
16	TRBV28	CASLGAFGGGRETQYF
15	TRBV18	CASSPPSKNTGELFF
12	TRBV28	CASSLGDSPLHF
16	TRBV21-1	CASSKEWRAGTGELFF
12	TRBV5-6	CASSSGVNEQFF
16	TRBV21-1	CASSKLRGSGGYEQYF
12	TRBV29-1	CSEQIGGETQYF
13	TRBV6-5	CASSSGPRETQYF
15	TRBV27	CASSKAGQRYNEQFF
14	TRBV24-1	CATSKDRGLGEQFF
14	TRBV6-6	CASSGSGQGDEQFF
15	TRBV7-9	CASTFGTANTGELFF
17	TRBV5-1	CASSLNPALAGVGEQFF
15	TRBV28	CASNFGGIRPDIQYF
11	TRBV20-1	CSATLGEKLFF
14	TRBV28	CASRRGVYSYEQYF
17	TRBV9	CASSALTAHGVYNEQFF
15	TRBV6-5	CASSYRQGAPYEQYF
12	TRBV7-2	CASADFLQTQYF
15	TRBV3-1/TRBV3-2	CASSQGTGVAVTQYF
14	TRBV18	CASSPKQDNSPLHF
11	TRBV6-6	CASSFGEKLFF
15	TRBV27	CASSLSRRHQETQYF
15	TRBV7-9	CASSLGPGQNYGYTF
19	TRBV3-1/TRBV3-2	CASSQGTLTELTNTDTQYF
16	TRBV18	CASSPRAGLATNEQFF
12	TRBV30	CASGQYNEKLFF
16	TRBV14	CASSQVSGWGADTQYF
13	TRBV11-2	CASSLGGGNEQFF
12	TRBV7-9	CASSLAPGEQFF
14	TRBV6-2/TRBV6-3	CASSTGTTNNEQFF
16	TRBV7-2	CASSSTSGTVYNEQFF
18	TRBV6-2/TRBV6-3	CASSSRLAGEYRTDTQYF
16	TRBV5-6	CASSSTTGGDPYEQYF
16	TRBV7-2	CASSSGGQGATGEQYF
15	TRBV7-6	CASSLGRGRTGELFF
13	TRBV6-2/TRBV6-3	CASSYRDTGELFF
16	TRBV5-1	CASSLMGQGMDEKLFF
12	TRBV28	CASRRQHYEQYF
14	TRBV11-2	CASSLESGNYGYTF
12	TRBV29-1	CSVDRDDYGYTF